This is a list of T cell receptor beta chains from one sample in a study of glioma-infiltrating T cells. In TCRdb, the multiplex PCR reads were re-called with MiXCR into one record per CDR3 protein. This sample carries fewer than 250,000 distinct CDR3 sequences, about 32% of them seen once, and the ten largest clones take just over 20%. The sequencing input was glioma tissue, nonneoplastic brain tissue, or PBMCs (not recorded which). The source of these receptors is a human donor with low-grade glioma or glioblastoma, undergoing nonglioma brain surgery, or in good health (not recorded which). CDR3s include the opening cysteine and the closing phenylalanine or tryptophan. D genes are given only for firm matches. The size field is filled for only some rows; it gives once, few, many or a size class.

j_gene: TRBJ2-3
v_gene: TRBV11-1
abundance: many
d_gene: TRBD2
CDR3nt: TGTGCCAGCAGCTTAAGAGCGGGAATAGAGGCAGATACGCAGTATTTT
CDR3aa: CASSLRAGIEADTQYF

j_gene: TRBJ2-6
v_gene: TRBV6-2/TRBV6-3
abundance: many
d_gene: TRBD1
CDR3nt: TGTGCCAGCAGTTACTTGTTACGGACAGGGCCTGGGGCCAACGTCCTGACTTTC
CDR3aa: CASSYLLRTGPGANVLTF

j_gene: TRBJ1-2
v_gene: TRBV6-1
abundance: many
d_gene: .
CDR3nt: TGTGCCAGCCTAAACGGGGTCCTGGGGGGCTATGGCTACACCTTC
CDR3aa: CASLNGVLGGYGYTF

j_gene: TRBJ1-1
v_gene: TRBV4-1
abundance: many
d_gene: .
CDR3nt: TGCGCCAGCAGCTCCTTAACGAGCCGCACTGAAGCTTTCTTT
CDR3aa: CASSSLTSRTEAFF

j_gene: TRBJ1-2
v_gene: TRBV19
abundance: many
d_gene: TRBD1
CDR3nt: TGTGCCAGTAGTGAATGGGACAGGGAAGGCTACACCTTC
CDR3aa: CASSEWDREGYTF

j_gene: TRBJ1-6
v_gene: TRBV3-1
abundance: many
d_gene: .
CDR3nt: TGTGCCAGCAGTCCTGTCGGGCAGGGGAATTCACCCCTCCACTTT
CDR3aa: CASSPVGQGNSPLHF

j_gene: TRBJ2-5
v_gene: TRBV2
abundance: many
d_gene: .
CDR3nt: TGTGCCAGCGCGCAAGAGACCCAGTACTTC
CDR3aa: CASAQETQYF

j_gene: TRBJ2-1
v_gene: TRBV5-1
abundance: many
d_gene: .
CDR3nt: TGCGCCAGCAGGTCCTCCGCGACTACCAAGAATGAGCAGTTCTTC
CDR3aa: CASRSSATTKNEQFF

j_gene: TRBJ2-7
v_gene: TRBV20-1
abundance: many
d_gene: TRBD1
CDR3nt: TGCAGTGCCCCGCCGGACAGGGGGAATCCCTACGAGCAGTACTTC
CDR3aa: CSAPPDRGNPYEQYF

j_gene: TRBJ2-5
v_gene: TRBV27
abundance: many
d_gene: .
CDR3nt: TGTGCCAGCAGTTATAACGTTCAAGAGACCCAGTACTTC
CDR3aa: CASSYNVQETQYF

j_gene: TRBJ1-2
v_gene: TRBV6-2/TRBV6-3
abundance: .
d_gene: .
CDR3nt: .
CDR3aa: CASSYGGPGNGQFFGTGNGYTF

j_gene: TRBJ2-1
v_gene: TRBV7-9
abundance: .
d_gene: .
CDR3nt: TGTGCCAGAAGCTTGAGACTAGGGGTCTACAATGAGCAGTTCTTC
CDR3aa: CARSLRLGVYNEQFF

j_gene: TRBJ2-2
v_gene: TRBV19
abundance: many
d_gene: .
CDR3nt: TGTGCCAGTAGTATAGCGGAGTATGCGGAGCTGTTTTTT
CDR3aa: CASSIAEYAELFF

j_gene: TRBJ1-5
v_gene: TRBV30
abundance: .
d_gene: TRBD1
CDR3nt: TGTGCCTGGAGCAACAACAGGGGGTATCAGCCCCAGCATTTT
CDR3aa: CAWSNNRGYQPQHF

j_gene: TRBJ2-7
v_gene: TRBV27
abundance: many
d_gene: TRBD1
CDR3nt: TGTGCCAGCAGTTCCCCGGGACAGGCCTCCTACGAGCAGTACTTC
CDR3aa: CASSSPGQASYEQYF